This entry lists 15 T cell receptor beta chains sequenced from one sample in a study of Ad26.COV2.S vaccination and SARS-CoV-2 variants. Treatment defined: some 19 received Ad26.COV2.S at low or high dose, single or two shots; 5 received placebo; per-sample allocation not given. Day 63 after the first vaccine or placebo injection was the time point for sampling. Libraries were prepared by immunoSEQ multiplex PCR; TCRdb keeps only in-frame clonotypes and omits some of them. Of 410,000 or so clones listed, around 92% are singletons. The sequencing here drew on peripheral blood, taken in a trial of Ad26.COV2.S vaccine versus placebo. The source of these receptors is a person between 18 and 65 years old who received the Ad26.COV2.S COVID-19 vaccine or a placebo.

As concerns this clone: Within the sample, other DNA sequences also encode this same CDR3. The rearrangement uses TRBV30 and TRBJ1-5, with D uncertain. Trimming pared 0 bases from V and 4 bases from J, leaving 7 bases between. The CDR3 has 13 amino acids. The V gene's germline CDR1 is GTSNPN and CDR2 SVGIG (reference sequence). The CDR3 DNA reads TGTGCCTGGAGTGTGGCGGGGAATCAGCCCCAGCATTTT. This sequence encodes CAWSVAGNQPQHF.

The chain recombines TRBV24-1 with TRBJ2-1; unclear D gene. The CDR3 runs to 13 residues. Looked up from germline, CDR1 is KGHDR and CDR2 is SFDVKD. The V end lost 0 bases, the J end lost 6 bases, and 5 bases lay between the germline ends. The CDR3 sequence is CATSDLGVNEQFF. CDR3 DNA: TGTGCCACCAGTGATTTGGGCGTCAATGAGCAGTTCTTC.

The CDR3 loop is CASSPPQGGEGEQYF. CDR3 in DNA: TGTGCCAGCTCACCACCGCAAGGGGGAGAGGGCGAGCAGTACTTC. The chain recombines TRBV18 with TRBJ2-7, with D tentatively TRBD1 (6 bases). V gave up 0 bases and J gave up 6 bases, with 15 bases separating them. The CDR3 spans 15 residues. Germline CDR1 reads KGHSH; CDR2 reads LQKENI. The full variable domain, completed using reference TRBV18 and TRBJ2-7, is NAGVMQNPRHLVRRRGQEARLRCSPMKGHSHVYWYRQLPEEGLKFMVYLQKENIIDESGMPKERFSAEFPKEGPSILRIQQVVRGDSAAYFCASSPPQGGEGEQYFGPGTRLTVT.

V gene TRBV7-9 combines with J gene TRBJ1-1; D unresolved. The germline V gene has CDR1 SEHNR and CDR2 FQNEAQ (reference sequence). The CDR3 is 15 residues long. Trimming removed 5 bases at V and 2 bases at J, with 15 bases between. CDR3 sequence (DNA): TGTGCCAGCAGCATCCAGACCTCCGCTAACACTGAAGCTTTCTTT. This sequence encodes CASSIQTSANTEAFF.

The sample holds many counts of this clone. DNA for the CDR3: TGTGCCAGCAGCGTATCAGGGACAGGGTTGACTGAAGCTTTCTTT. This sequence encodes CASSVSGTGLTEAFF. The chain is built from TRBV9 and TRBJ1-1, with 9 bases aligning to TRBD1. Germline loops: CDR1 SGDLS, CDR2 YYNGEE. CDR3 length: 15 residues. After removal of 1 base from V and 5 bases from J, the junction contained 6 bases not matched to a gene.

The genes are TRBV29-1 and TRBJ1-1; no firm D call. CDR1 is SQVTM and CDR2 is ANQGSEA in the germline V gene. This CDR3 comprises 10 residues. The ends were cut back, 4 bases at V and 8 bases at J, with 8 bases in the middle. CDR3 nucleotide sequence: TGCAGCGTTGGGGCCTTCGAAGCTTTCTTT. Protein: CSVGAFEAFF.

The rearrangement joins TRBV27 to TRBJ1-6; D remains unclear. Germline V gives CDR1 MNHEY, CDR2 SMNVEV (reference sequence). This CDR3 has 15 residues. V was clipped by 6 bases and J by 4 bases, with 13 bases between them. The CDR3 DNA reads TGTGCCAGCAGCCTGGCCGGTTTGTATAATTCACCCCTCCACTTT. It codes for CASSLAGLYNSPLHF.

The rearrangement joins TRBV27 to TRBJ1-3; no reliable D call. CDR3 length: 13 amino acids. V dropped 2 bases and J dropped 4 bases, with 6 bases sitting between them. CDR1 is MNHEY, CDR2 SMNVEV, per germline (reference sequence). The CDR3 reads CASSLRQGNTIYF. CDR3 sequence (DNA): TGTGCCAGCAGTTTACGTCAGGGAAACACCATATATTTT.

CDR3: CASRWAGYMEGMKGQETQYF. CDR3 nucleotides: TGTGCAAGTCGCTGGGCGGGATACATGGAGGGGATGAAGGGTCAAGAGACCCAGTACTTC. The chain uses TRBV12-2 and TRBJ2-5; the D segment call TRBD2 is taken from the table without a DNA check. TRBV12-2 is termed a pseudogene. The CDR3 is made up of 20 amino acids.

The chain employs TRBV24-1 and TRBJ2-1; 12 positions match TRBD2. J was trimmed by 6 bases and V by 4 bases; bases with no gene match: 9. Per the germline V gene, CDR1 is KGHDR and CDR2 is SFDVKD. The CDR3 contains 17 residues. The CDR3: CATSDRLTSGGSNEQFF. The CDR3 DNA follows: TGTGCCACCAGTGACCGCCTAACTAGCGGGGGGTCCAATGAGCAGTTCTTC.

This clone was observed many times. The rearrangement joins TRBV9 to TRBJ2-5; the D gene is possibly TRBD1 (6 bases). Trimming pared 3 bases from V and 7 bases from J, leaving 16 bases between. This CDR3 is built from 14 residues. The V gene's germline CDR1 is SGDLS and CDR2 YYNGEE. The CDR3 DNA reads TGTGCCAGCAGCGCGCAACAGGGTTTGGCGACCCAGTACTTC. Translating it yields CASSAQQGLATQYF.

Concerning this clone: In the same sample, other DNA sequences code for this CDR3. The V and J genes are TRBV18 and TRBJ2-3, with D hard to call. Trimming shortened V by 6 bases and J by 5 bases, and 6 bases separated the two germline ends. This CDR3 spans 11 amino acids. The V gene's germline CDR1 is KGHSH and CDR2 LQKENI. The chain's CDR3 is CASSPEDTQYF. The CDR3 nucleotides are TGTGCCAGCTCGCCAGAAGATACGCAGTATTTT.

As DNA, the CDR3 is TGTGCCAGTAAGGGCAGCTTTACCGGGGAGCTGTTTTTT. This codes for CASKGSFTGELFF. The chain is built from TRBV19 and TRBJ2-2; D remains unclear. The V end was cut by 7 bases, the J end by 5 bases, with 11 bases between. This CDR3 has 13 residues. CDR1 LNHDA and CDR2 SQIVND come from the germline V gene (reference sequence).

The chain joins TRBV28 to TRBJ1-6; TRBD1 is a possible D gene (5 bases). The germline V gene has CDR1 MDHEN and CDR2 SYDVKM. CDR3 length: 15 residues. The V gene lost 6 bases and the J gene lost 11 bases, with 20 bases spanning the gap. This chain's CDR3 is CASRLRSQGLPPLHF. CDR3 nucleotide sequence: TGTGCCAGCAGATTACGCAGTCAGGGTCTCCCACCCCTCCACTTT. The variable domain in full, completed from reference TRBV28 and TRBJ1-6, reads DVKVTQSSRYLVKRTGEKVFLECVQDMDHENMFWYRQDPGLGLRLIYFSYDVKMKEKGDIPEGYSVSREKKERFSLILESASTNQTSMYLCASRLRSQGLPPLHFGNGTRLTVT.

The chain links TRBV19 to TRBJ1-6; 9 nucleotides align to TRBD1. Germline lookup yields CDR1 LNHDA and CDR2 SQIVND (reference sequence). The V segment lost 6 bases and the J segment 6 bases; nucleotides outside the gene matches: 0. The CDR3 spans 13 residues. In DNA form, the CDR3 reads TGTGCCAGTAGGGACAGGGGTAATTCACCCCTCCACTTT. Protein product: CASRDRGNSPLHF.